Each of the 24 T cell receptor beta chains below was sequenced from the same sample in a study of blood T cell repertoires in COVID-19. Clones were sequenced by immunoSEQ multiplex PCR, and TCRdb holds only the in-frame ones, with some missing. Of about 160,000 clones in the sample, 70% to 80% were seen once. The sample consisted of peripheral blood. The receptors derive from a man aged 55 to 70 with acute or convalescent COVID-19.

CDR3 in amino acids: CASKRQFETQYF. CDR3 nucleotide sequence: TGTGCCAGCAAGAGGCAGTTCGAGACCCAGTACTTC. V usage is TRBV6-5 and J usage is TRBJ2-5, with D unclear. The CDR3 spans 12 residues. The V end was cut by 7 bases, the J end by 5 bases, with 11 bases between. The germline gives CDR1 MNHEY, CDR2 SVGAGI.

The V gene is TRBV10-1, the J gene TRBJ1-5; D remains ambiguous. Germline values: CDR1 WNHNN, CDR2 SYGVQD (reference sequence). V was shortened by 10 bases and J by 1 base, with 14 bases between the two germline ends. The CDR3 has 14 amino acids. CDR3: CATAEVLSNQPQHF. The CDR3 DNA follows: TGCGCCACCGCCGAGGTCTTAAGCAATCAGCCCCAGCATTTT.

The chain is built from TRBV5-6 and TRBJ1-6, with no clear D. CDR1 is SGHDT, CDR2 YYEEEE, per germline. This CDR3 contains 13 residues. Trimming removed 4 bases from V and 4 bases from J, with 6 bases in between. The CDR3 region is CASSELYNSPLHF. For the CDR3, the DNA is TGTGCCAGCAGCGAGCTTTATAATTCACCCCTCCACTTT.

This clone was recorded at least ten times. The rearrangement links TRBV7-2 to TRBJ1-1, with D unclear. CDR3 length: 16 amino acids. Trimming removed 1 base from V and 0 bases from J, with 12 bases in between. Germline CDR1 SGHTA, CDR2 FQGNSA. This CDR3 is CASSLDSQVLNTEAFF. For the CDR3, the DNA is TGTGCCAGCAGCTTAGATTCCCAGGTGTTGAACACTGAAGCTTTCTTT.

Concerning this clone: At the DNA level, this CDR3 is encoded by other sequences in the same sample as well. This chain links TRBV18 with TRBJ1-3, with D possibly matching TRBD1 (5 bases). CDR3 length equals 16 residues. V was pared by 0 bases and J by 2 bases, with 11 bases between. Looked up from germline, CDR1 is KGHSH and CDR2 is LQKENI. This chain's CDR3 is CASSPPGRETGNTIYF. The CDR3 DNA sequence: TGTGCCAGCTCACCACCGGGCAGGGAAACTGGAAACACCATATATTTT. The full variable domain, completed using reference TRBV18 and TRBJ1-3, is NAGVMQNPRHLVRRRGQEARLRCSPMKGHSHVYWYRQLPEEGLKFMVYLQKENIIDESGMPKERFSAEFPKEGPSILRIQQVVRGDSAAYFCASSPPGRETGNTIYFGEGSWLTVV.

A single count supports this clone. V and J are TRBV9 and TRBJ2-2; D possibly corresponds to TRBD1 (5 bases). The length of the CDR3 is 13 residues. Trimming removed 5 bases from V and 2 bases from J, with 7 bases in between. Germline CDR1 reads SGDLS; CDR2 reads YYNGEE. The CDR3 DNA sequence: TGTGCCAGCAGAGACAGCAACACCGGGGAGCTGTTTTTT. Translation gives CASRDSNTGELFF.

CDR3 sequence reads: CASSYSGQVSPLHF. CDR3 coding DNA: TGTGCCAGCAGTTACTCGGGACAGGTTTCACCCCTCCACTTT. This chain links TRBV6-5 with TRBJ1-6; 8 bases map to TRBD1. This CDR3 is built from 14 residues. The V segment lost 0 bases and the J segment 9 bases; nucleotides outside the gene matches: 1. Per the germline V gene, CDR1 is MNHEY and CDR2 is SVGAGI.

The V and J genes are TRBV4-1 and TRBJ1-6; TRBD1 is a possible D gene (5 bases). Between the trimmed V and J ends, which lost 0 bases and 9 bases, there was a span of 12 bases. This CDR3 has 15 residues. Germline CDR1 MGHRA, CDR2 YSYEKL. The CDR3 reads CASSQEGAGGSPLHF. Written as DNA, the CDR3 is TGCGCCAGCAGCCAAGAAGGGGCAGGTGGTTCACCCCTCCACTTT.

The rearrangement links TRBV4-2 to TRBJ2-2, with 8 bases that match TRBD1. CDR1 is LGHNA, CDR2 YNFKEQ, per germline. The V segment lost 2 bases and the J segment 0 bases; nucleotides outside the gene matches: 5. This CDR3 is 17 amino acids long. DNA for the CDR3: TGTGCCAGCAGCCAACAACCGGGACAGGCGAACACCGGGGAGCTGTTTTTT. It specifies CASSQQPGQANTGELFF.

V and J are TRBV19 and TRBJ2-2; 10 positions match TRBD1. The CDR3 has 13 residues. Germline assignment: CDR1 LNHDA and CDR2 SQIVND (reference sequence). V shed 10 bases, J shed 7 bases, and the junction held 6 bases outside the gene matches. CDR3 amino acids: CATLGQGVGELFF. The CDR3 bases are TGTGCCACCCTAGGACAGGGGGTCGGGGAGCTGTTTTTT.

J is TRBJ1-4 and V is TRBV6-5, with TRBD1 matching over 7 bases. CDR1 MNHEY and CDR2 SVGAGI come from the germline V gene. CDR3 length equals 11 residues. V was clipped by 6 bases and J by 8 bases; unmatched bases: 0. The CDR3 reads CASRQGEKLFF. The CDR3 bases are TGTGCCAGCAGACAGGGGGAAAAACTGTTTTTT.

The CDR3 region is CASSGTTGATGELFF. The CDR3 DNA is TGTGCCAGCAGCGGAACGACAGGGGCCACCGGGGAGCTGTTTTTT. The chain couples TRBV9 to TRBJ2-2, with 8 bases matching TRBD1. V lost 3 bases and J lost 4; bases outside the gene matches: 5. This CDR3 is built from 15 residues. The germline gives CDR1 SGDLS, CDR2 YYNGEE.

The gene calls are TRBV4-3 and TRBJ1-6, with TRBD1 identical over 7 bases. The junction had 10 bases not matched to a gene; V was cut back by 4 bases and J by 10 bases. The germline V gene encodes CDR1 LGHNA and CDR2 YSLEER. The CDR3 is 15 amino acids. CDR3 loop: CASSLVRGSWSPLHF. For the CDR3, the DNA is TGCGCCAGCAGCCTCGTCAGGGGGTCCTGGTCACCCCTCCACTTT.

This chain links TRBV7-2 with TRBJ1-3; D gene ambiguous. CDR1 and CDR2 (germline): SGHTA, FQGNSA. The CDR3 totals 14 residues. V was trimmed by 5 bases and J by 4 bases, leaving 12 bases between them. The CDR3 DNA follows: TGTGCCAGCAGCCCGCCCGCGTTGGGAAACACCATATATTTT. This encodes CASSPPALGNTIYF.

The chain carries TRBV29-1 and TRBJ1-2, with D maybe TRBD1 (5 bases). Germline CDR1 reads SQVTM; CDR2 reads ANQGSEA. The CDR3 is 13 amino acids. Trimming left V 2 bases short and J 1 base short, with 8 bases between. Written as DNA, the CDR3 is TGCAGCGTTGAATCGACAGATAACTATGGCTACACCTTC. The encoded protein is CSVESTDNYGYTF.

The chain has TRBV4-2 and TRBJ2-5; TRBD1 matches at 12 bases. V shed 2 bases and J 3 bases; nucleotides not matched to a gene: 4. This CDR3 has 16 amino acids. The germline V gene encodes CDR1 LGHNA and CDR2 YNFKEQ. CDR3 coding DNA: TGTGCCAGCAGCCAAACGGGACAGGGGGCTGAAGAGACCCAGTACTTC. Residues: CASSQTGQGAEETQYF.

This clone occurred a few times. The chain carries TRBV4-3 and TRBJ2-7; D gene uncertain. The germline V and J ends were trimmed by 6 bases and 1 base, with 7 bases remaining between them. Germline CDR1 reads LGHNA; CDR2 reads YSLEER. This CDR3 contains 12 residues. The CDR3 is CASRGSSYEQYF. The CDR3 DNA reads TGCGCCAGCAGGGGCTCTTCCTACGAGCAGTACTTC.

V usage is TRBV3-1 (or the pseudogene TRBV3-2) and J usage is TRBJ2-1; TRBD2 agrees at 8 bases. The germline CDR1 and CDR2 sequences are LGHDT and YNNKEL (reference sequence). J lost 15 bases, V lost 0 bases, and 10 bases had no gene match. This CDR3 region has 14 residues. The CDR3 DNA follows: TGTGCCAGCAGCCAAGACCCGCCGGGACTAGGGTCGTTCTTC. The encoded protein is CASSQDPPGLGSFF.

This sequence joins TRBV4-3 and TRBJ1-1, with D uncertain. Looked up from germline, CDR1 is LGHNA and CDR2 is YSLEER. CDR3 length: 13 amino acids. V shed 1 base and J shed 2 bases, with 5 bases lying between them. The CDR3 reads CASSQVSNTEAFF. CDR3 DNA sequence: TGCGCCAGCAGCCAAGTCTCCAACACTGAAGCTTTCTTT.

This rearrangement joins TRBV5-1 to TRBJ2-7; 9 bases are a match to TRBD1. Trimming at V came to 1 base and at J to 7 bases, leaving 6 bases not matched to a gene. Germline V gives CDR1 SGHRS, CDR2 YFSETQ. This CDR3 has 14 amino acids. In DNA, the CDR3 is TGCGCCAGCAGCTTGCCACAGGGGGCGCAGGAGCAGTACTTC. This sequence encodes CASSLPQGAQEQYF.

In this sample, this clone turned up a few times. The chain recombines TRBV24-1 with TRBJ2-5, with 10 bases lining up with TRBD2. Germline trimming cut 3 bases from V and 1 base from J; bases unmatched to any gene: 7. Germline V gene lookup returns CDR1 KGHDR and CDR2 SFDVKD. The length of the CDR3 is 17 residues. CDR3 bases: TGTGCCACCAGTGATGCTGGCGGACTAGCGGTCCAAGAGACCCAGTACTTC. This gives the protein CATSDAGGLAVQETQYF.

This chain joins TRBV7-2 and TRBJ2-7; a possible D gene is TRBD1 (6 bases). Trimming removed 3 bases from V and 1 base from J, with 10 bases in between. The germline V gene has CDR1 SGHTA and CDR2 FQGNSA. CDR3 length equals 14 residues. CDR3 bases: TGTGCCAGCAGCTTCAGACAGGAGTCCTACGAGCAGTACTTC. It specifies CASSFRQESYEQYF.

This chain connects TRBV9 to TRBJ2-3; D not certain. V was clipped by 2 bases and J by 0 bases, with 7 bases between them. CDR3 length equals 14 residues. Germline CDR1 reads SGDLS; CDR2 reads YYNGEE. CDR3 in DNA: TGTGCCAGCAGCGTTGCGTTGAGCACAGATACGCAGTATTTT. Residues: CASSVALSTDTQYF.

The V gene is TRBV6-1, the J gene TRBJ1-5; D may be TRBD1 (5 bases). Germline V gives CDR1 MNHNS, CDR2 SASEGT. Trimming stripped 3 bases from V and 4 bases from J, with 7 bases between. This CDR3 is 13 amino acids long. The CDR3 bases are TGTGCCAGCAGTGACCGACAGAATCAGCCCCAGCATTTT. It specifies CASSDRQNQPQHF.